Reported below is one T cell receptor beta chain. The target of this receptor is not known. The sample holds no much larger clone one base away, and base qualities are not on file. The sample is drawn from a study of CD8+CD57+ T cells in acquired aplastic anemia (dated by TCRdb to the late 2010s). About the investigation overall: DNA extracted from sorted CD4+ and CD8+ cells had a mean of approximately 3.5 ug, with a range of roughly 0.2 to 27.4 ug. CD8+CD57+ expansion was defined as a frequency above the mean frequency observed in healthy subjects.

Overall results and qualifications from the work: CD8+ Simpson's diversity did not differ significantly between patients and healthy controls (P=0.060). Some 31 CD8+ CDR3 sequences were shared between patients and controls but appeared highly expressed in patients and within their immunodominant clones.

Reading from cysteine to phenylalanine, the CDR3 counts 16 amino acids. CDR3 DNA is the only sequence kept; it has 48 bases, read in frame from the first base. Trimming accounts for 5 bases at V and 4 bases at J, while the number of junction bases matched to no gene is 10. Via the germline V gene (reference sequence), CDR1 is SGHAT and CDR2 FQDESV. The patients picked for sequencing were ones in whom flow cytometry had shown an expansion of CD8+CD57+ cells. Every patient had a diagnosis of severe acquired aplastic anemia based on International Study of Aplastic Anemia and Agranulocytosis and Camitta criteria. No therapy had been received by the patients at the time of blood sampling. TCR repertoires of sorted CD4+ and CD8+ blood T cells from severe aplastic anemia patients and healthy subjects were deep-sequenced in the study. Patients were enrolled in the USA under clinicaltrials.gov protocols 00001620, 01623167, 00001397, 00071045, 00081523 and 00961064. Ficoll-Paque density gradient centrifugation was used to isolate peripheral blood mononuclear cells. Before DNA extraction, CD4+ and CD8+ T cells were sorted by FACS or by magnetic beads.

Genomic DNA served as template for TCR beta VDJ combination and CDR3 sequence profiling. An Illumina HiSeq 2000 was the platform used for TCR repertoire sequencing. In the paper's pipeline: TRBV/TRBJ rearrangement plots, CDR3 size and DJ length profiles, and Simpson's diversity index were used to assess repertoires. The most abundant DNA sequence in the deep sequencing data was taken as the immunodominant clone. CDR3 amino acid sequences were screened for sharing across subjects and compared with published repertoires and the VDJdb database. TCRdb reprocessing: public reads trimmed at Q25 with fastp, clones called with MiXCR, in-frame beta chains kept. Each CDR3 protein appears once, grouped with its most common genes and DNA. TCRdb's processing, not the study's, gives the V and J calls here. The sample table records approximately 250,000 distinct CDR3 sequences; 70% to 85% of these occur just once. The ten largest clones capture 35% to 50% of the sample.

The receptor's source is a human donor with aplastic anemia. Material: sorted CD4+, CD8+, or CD8+CD57+ T cells (not recorded which) from PBMCs. The chain is made from TRBV11-1 and TRBJ2-7, with 11 junctional bases fitting TRBD1. CDR3 region: CASSNPRGQGAYEQYF. The nucleotide sequence is given as TGTGCCAGCAGCAACCCACGAGGACAGGGGGCGTACGAGCAGTACTTC.